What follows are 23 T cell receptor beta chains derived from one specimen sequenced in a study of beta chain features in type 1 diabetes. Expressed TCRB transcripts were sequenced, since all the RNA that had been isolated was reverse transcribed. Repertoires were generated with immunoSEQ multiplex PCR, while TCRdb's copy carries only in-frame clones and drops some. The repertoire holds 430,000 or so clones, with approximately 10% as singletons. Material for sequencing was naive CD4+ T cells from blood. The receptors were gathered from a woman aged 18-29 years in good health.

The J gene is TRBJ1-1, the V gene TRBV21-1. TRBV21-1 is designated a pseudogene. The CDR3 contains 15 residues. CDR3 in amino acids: CASSKCAAHNTEAFF. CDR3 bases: TGTGCCAGCAGCAAATGTGCGGCCCATAACACTGAAGCTTTCTTT.

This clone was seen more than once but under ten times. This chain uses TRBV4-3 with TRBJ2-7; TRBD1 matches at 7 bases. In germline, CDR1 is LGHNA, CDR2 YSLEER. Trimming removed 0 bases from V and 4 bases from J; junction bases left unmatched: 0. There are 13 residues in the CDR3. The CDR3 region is CASSQETGYEQYV. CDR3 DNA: TGCGCCAGCAGCCAAGAGACAGGGTACGAGCAGTACGTC.

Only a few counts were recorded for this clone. The CDR3 DNA sequence: TGTGCCAGCAGCTTAACACCCCTCGGGGGAAGGTACGAGCAGTACTTC. Its translation: CASSLTPLGGRYEQYF. The V gene is TRBV7-3, the J gene TRBJ2-7; weak D call: TRBD2 (6 bases). CDR1 SGHTA and CDR2 FQGTGA come from the germline V gene. V was pared by 0 bases and J by 4 bases, with 16 bases between. The CDR3 sequence is 16 residues long.

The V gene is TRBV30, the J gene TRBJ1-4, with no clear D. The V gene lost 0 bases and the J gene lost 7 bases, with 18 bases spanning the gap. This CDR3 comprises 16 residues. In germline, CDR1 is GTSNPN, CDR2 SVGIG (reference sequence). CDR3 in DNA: TGTGCCTGGAGTGTAGGGTTTGGCGCGAGTGGTGAAAAACTGTTTTTT. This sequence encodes CAWSVGFGASGEKLFF.

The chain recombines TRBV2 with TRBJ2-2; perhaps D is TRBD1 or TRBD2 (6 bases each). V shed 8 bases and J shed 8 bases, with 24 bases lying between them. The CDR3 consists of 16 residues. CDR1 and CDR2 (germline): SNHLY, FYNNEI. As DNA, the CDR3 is TGTGCCAGCGGGAGGTTCCGGGACATCATTGATGGGGAGCTGTTTTTT. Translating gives CASGRFRDIIDGELFF.

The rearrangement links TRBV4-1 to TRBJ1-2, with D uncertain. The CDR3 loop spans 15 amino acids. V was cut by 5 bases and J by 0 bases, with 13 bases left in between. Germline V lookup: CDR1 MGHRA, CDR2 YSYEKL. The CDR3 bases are TGCGCCAGCAGCACGCGGACCTCATCTAACTATGGCTACACCTTC. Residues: CASSTRTSSNYGYTF.

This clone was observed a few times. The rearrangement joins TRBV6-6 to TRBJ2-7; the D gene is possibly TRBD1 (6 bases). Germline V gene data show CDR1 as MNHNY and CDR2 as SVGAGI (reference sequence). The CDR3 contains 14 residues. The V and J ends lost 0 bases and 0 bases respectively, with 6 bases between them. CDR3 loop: CASSYSGASYEQYV. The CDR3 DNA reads TGTGCCAGCAGTTACTCGGGGGCCTCCTACGAGCAGTACGTC.

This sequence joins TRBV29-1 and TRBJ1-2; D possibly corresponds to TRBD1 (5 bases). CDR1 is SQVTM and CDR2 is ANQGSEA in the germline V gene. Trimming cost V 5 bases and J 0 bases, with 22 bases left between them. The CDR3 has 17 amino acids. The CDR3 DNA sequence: TGCAGCGTTCTCCGACGAGGGACGGCTAATTCTAACTATGGCTACACCTTC. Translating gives CSVLRRGTANSNYGYTF.

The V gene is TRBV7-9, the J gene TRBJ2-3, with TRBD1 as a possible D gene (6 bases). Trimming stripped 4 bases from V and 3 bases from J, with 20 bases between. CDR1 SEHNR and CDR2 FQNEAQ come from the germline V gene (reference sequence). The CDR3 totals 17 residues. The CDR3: CASSSPPARDRTDTQYF. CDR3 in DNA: TGTGCCAGCAGCTCCCCCCCCGCCCGCGACAGGACAGATACGCAGTATTTT.

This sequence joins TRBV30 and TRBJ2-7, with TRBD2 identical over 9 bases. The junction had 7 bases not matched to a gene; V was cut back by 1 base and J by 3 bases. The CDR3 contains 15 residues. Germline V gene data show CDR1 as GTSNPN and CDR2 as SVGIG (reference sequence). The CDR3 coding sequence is TGTGCCTGGAGTGCCGGGCTAGCGGGATTCTACGAGCAGTACTTC. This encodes CAWSAGLAGFYEQYF.

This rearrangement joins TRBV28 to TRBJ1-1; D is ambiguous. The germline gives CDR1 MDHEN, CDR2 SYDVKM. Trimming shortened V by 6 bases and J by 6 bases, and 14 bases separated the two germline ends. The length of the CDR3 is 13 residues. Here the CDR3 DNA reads TGTGCCAGCAGCCGCGGCATGGGCGCTGAAGCTTTCTTT. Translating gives CASSRGMGAEAFF. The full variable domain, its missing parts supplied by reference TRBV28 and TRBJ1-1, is DVKVTQSSRYLVKRTGEKVFLECVQDMDHENMFWYRQDPGLGLRLIYFSYDVKMKEKGDIPEGYSVSREKKERFSLILESASTNQTSMYLCASSRGMGAEAFFGQGTRLTVV.

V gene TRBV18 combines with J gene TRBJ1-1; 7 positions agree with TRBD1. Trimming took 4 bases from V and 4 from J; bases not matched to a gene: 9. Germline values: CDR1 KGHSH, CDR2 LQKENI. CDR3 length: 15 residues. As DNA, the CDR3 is TGTGCCAGCTCACTCCGACAGGGCGGGGGCACTGAAGCTTTCTTT. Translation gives CASSLRQGGGTEAFF.

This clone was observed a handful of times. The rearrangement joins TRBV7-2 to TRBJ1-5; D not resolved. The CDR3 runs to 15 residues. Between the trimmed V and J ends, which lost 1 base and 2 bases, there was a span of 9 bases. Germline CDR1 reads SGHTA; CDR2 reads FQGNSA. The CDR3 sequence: CASSLGSGGNQPQHF. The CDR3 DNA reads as TGTGCCAGCAGCTTAGGGTCGGGAGGCAATCAGCCCCAGCATTTT.

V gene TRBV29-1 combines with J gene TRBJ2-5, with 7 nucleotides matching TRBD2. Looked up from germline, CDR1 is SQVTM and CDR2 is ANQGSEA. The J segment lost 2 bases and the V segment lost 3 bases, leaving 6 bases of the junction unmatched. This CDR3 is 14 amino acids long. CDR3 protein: CSVEDGGSQETQYF. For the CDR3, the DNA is TGCAGCGTTGAGGACGGGGGGTCTCAAGAGACCCAGTACTTC.

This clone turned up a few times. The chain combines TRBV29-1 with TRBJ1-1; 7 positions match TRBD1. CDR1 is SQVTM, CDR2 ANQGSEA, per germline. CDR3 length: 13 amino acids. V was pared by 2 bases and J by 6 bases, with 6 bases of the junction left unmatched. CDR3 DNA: TGCAGCGTTGAATGGGGACAGCTGGCTGAAGCTTTCTTT. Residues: CSVEWGQLAEAFF.

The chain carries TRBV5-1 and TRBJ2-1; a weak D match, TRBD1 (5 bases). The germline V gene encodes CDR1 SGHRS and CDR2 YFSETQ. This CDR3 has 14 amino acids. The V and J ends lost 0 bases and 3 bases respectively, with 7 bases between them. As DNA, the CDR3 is TGCGCCAGCAGCTTGGGGCAGGGCTACAATGAGCAGTTCTTC. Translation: CASSLGQGYNEQFF. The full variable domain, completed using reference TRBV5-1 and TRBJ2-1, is KAGVTQTPRYLIKTRGQQVTLSCSPISGHRSVSWYQQTPGQGLQFLFEYFSETQRNKGNFPGRFSGRQFSNSRSEMNVSTLELGDSALYLCASSLGQGYNEQFFGPGTRLTVL.

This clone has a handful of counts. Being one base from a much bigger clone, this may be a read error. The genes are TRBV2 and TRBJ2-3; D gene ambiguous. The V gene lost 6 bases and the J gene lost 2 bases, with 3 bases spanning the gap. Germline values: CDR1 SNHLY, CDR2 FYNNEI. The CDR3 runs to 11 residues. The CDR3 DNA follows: TGTGCCAGCAGATACACAGATACGCAGTATTTT. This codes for CASRYTDTQYF.

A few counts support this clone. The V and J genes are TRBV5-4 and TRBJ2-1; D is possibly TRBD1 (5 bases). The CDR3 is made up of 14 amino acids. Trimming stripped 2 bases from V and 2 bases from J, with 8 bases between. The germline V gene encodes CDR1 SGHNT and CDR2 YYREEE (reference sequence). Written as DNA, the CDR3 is TGTGCCAGCAGCTTCTCAGGGACCTACAATGAGCAGTTCTTC. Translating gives CASSFSGTYNEQFF.

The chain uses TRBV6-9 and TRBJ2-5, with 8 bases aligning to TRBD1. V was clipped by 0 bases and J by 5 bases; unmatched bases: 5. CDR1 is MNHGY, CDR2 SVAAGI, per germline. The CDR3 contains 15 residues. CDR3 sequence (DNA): TGTGCCAGCAGTTATTCGGTCAGGGGGCTTGAGACCCAGTACTTC. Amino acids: CASSYSVRGLETQYF.

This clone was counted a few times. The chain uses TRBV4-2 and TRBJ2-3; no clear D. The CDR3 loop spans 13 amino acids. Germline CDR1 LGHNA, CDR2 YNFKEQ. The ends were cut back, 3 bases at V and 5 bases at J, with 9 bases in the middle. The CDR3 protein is CASSQSVGDTQYF. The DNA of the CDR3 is TGTGCCAGCAGCCAGAGCGTAGGAGATACGCAGTATTTT.

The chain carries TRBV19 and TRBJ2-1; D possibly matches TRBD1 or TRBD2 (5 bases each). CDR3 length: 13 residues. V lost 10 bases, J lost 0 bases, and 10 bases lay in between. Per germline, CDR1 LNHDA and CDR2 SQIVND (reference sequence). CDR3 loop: CATSGSSYNEQFF. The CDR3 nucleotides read TGTGCCACCTCAGGGAGCTCCTACAATGAGCAGTTCTTC.

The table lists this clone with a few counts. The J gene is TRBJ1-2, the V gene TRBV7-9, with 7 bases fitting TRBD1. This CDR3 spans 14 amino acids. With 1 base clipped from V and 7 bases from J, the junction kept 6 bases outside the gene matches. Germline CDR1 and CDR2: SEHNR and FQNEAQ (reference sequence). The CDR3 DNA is TGTGCCAGCAGCTTAGGCCTGGGACAGAGTGGCTACACCTTC. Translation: CASSLGLGQSGYTF.

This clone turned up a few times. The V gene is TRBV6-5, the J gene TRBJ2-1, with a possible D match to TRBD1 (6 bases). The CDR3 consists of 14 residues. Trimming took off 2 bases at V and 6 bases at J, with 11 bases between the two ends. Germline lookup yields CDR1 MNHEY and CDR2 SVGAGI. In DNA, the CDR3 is TGTGCCAGCAGTTACCAACAGGGTTCCAATGAGCAGTTCTTC. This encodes CASSYQQGSNEQFF.